This T cell receptor (beta chain) was found in a study of cytomegalovirus exposure and HLA in healthy donors (dated by TCRdb to 2015 to 2018). Regarding the research as a whole: An earlier analysis of approximately 640 of the donors reported 250 to 300 Gb of sequence data and 100 million to 140 million unique TCR beta sequences from about 179 million T cells. Roughly 300 gigabases of sequencing data and 75 million to 85 million unique TCR sequences made up an early release that covered 500 to 650 HLA-typed donors. The genetic ancestry cluster associated with self-reported Caucasian donors included roughly four fifths of the 350 to 500 genotyped donors. The study was designed to test whether signatures of past pathogen exposure could be identified by cataloging public T cell receptors. Using immunosequencing, the study profiled T cell repertoires from about 610 subjects and related those repertoires to cytomegalovirus serostatus. A separate validation cohort of 90 to 150 different subjects was used in addition to the 666-subject first cohort. High-throughput TCR immunosequencing, statistical association of individual TCRs with disease status, and machine learning were combined to predict cytomegalovirus infection status. A later analysis re-examined previously published TCR beta repertoires from more than 650 donors and added high-resolution HLA genotyping to investigate patterns of TCR occurrence. In the later analysis, no new phenotypic data were used to find candidate immune exposures; instead, reliance was placed on TCR beta sequences and their occurrence across donors. An earlier analysis of around 640 of the donors used high-throughput TCR beta sequencing to judge whether each TCR beta V gene segment behaved as functional or pseudogenic. Donor age, sex, ethnicity and CMV serostatus were compiled alongside the repertoire data. In a later genetic analysis, genome-wide SNP genotypes for about 55% of the roughly 700 donors were used, and that subset was treated as a discovery cohort. Every discovery cohort repertoire had been produced on one sequencing platform. HLA typing covered class I and class II loci at four-digit resolution. The number of donors typed differed by locus, with roughly 629-640 for A, B, C, DRB1 and DQB1, roughly 520 for DQA1, about 610 for DPA1, and about 450 for DPB1. Four to six DR-DQ haplotypes were handled as single units for association and clustering because linkage in the cohort was strong. Among a few hundred genotyped donors of the cohort, an average of approximately 230,000 unique TCR beta nucleotide sequences were sequenced per donor, roughly a sixth of them non-productive. General conclusions and limits of the study: A further reported finding was that TCR beta sequences accurately predicted the HLA-A and HLA-B alleles for most subjects in the first cohort. A later analysis associated 16,951 TCR beta sequences with specific HLA alleles at a false discovery rate of 0.05. Broadly in line with IMGT annotations, most TCR beta V segments showed up in productive rearrangements about 87% or about 30% of the time in an earlier analysis of 587 of the donors. While some public TCRs were present in many individuals, most TCR sequences turned up only very rarely across donors. A group of highly shared sequence variants was considered likely to be a technical artifact of the sequencing pipeline. For the cohort, immune exposure information was limited to CMV serostatus. Roughly uniform sequencing depth across donors was assumed in presence/absence analyses, although this assumption may not hold. Linkage disequilibrium might explain the correlated functional status among segregating V segments, but an unknown experimental factor could not be ruled out. According to a later genetic analysis, donors in an Asian-associated ancestry cluster had fewer N-insertions in productive TCRs than the approximately 690-donor mean. In a later analysis, most CMV-associated TCR beta chains were found to appear HLA-restricted, with HLA associations seemingly driven largely by CMV exposure. The classifier was reported to diagnose cytomegalovirus status with high specificity and sensitivity in both the original cohort and the validation cohort. Because counts were too low, around 17 rarely observed V segments, including chromosome 9 orphons, were left out of the earlier analysis of a few hundred of the donors. The study gave a list of 150 to 200 TCR beta chains associated with cytomegalovirus. According to a later analysis, parvovirus B19, influenza, CMV and Epstein-Barr virus appeared linked to several top co-occurrence clusters. HLA typing was unavailable for some donors at each locus, so association tests used only the typed subset. The 87-base-pair reads could not distinguish some IMGT-functional V segments, including TRBV6-2 and TRBV6-3, so those segments were excluded. According to the authors, the approach could potentially be generalized to other disease states and immunological phenotypes. In a later analysis, HLA-associated TCR beta chains showed more clonal expansion and lower generation probabilities than non-associated chains that were equally common. The cohort was sequenced for TCR beta chains only, and without alpha or paired-chain data the features that could be detected were limited. According to a later analysis, TCR association rates differed among HLA loci, with DRB1 alleles showing the most associated TCRs and HLA-C alleles showing the fewest. In a later genetic analysis, a missense DCLRE1C variant was associated with V-gene and J-gene trimming of TCR beta chains, and the association was replicated in an independent cohort. When HLA alleles, especially DR and DQ, strongly co-occurred, TCR associations were difficult to assign to individual alleles. In vitro tests confirmed that a few of the cytomegalovirus-associated TCR beta chains recognize cytomegalovirus antigens.

The library was obtained by the immunoSEQ multiplex PCR assay. For the multiplex PCR, a mixture combining 60 forward primers for TCR Vbeta segments and 13 reverse primers for TCR Jbeta segments was used. The CDR3 region of rearranged TCR beta genes was amplified from genomic DNA by a multiplex PCR assay. Amplified TCR beta libraries were sequenced as 87-base-pair reads on the Illumina HiSeq System. The original pipeline was this. A later analysis counted 75 million to 100 million unique TCR beta chains across the 670 or so repertoires, and roughly 10 million of these chains were shared by at least two donors. Raw reads were error-corrected and collapsed into unique sequences by a nearest-neighbor algorithm in which closely related sequences were merged to remove PCR and sequencing errors. V, D and J gene segments were assigned by aligning CDR3 sequences to IMGT reference sequences. For a sequence to be retained, at least a six-nucleotide match to both a V gene segment and a J gene segment was required. Rearrangements were classified as productive when the CDR3 lacked stop codons and remained in frame with V and J, and all other rearrangements were classified as non-productive. Following IMGT convention, CDR3 was defined as the stretch from the second conserved V-encoded cysteine to the conserved J-encoded phenylalanine. Sequences without an unambiguous match to a single V gene segment were excluded from the earlier analysis of about 600 of the donors. An earlier analysis of 587 of the donors called V segments functional above 56.7% productive rearrangements and segregating when the between-donor standard deviation exceeded 5%. A statistical classification framework was developed to diagnose cytomegalovirus status using the catalog of TCR beta chain sequences. In a later analysis, V and J genes were assigned by comparing TCR nucleotide sequences against IMGT/GENE-DB human TR gene sequences. In a later analysis, CDR3 sequences and most-parsimonious VDJ recombination scenarios were assigned using the TCRdist pipeline. In a later analysis, each TCR beta chain was defined by its CDR3 amino acid sequence together with its V-gene family, and reads lacking a unique V-gene family were excluded. A later analysis removed 450 to 600 highly shared, low-generation-probability nucleotide sequences to deal with suspected cross-contamination and a sequencing artifact. A later analysis calculated a clonal expansion index for each public chain from normalized within-repertoire ranks of inferred template counts. Generation probabilities in a later analysis came from a VDJ recombination model fitted to out-of-frame rearrangements, and those results were checked against IGoR. A later analysis scored TCR-TCR, TCR-HLA and TCR-CMV co-occurrence with hypergeometric tests, applying a repertoire-size bias correction to TCR pairs. False discovery rates were estimated in a later analysis by permuting HLA or CMV assignments 20 times. In a later analysis, co-occurring TCRs were grouped using DBSCAN, with TCRdist sequence similarity added in when clustering inside HLA-allele-positive subsets. Repertoires with fewer than 30,000 or more than 120,000 public chains were left out of co-occurrence clustering, as were four to six repertoires with anomalous nucleotide sharing. Entries here come from immuneACCESS through TCRdb and include only in-frame sequences with V and J called. Some clones fail to appear in such tables; in the studies checked, an unresolved V gene covers under half of the shortfall, and the cause of the remainder is unknown. V, J and clone size derive from that table, while D and trimming were established from the DNA sequence. The sample profile shows 250,000 to 350,000 clones; about 90% of them were found once. The leading ten clones occupy about 2.3% of the sample.

V loses 0 bases, J loses 6 bases, and the germline ends lie 14 bases apart. From the germline V gene (reference sequence), CDR1 is MNHNY and CDR2 is SVGAGI. The CDR3 starts with the cysteine, ends with the phenylalanine, and has 15 residues. The DNA shown is the 45-base CDR3, in frame from base 1. The cohort consisted of more than 650 healthy bone marrow donors. Cohort members were all nominally healthy when sampled, although unrecorded immune exposures were likely present. The donor tested CMV seronegative and was one of the 352 seronegative cohort members. Each donor provided a peripheral blood sample, and peripheral blood mononuclear cells were used for TCR beta sequencing. The Qiagen DNeasy Blood Extraction Kit was used to extract genomic DNA from the blood cell samples. Concerning this clone: Its antigen remains unidentified. Base qualities were left out, and no much larger clone turns up one base away.

Sequenced sample: PBMCs. The receptor comes from a woman aged 18-29 years in good health and CMV-seronegative. Recombination connected TRBV6-6 to TRBJ1-1, with a weak D call of TRBD1 (5 bases match). The DNA reads TGTGCCAGCAGTTACTCTGGGGGAGGGTATGCTGAAGCTTTCTTT. Translated, this gives CASSYSGGGYAEAFF.